Listed below are T cell receptor beta chains from one sample, sequenced in a study of CD8 T cells in Susac syndrome. TCRdb re-derived calls from the immunoSEQ multiplex PCR reads in MiXCR, one entry per CDR3 protein. The data show approximately 120,000 distinct CDR3 sequences, around nine tenths seen once. The material sequenced was CD8+ T cells from PBMCs. The receptors shown here come from a human donor with multiple sclerosis. CDR3s include the opening cysteine and the closing phenylalanine or tryptophan. Fields, in order: CDR3 length, clone size, V gene, D gene, J gene, CDR3 protein, CDR3 DNA. The D gene is left open where the match is weak. The size field is filled for only some rows; it gives once, few, many or a size class.

>12|once|TRBV4-1|.|TRBJ1-2
CASSQDAGDYTF
TGCGCCAGCAGCCAAGACGCGGGTGACTACACCTTC
>15|.|TRBV6-6|.|TRBJ1-6
CASSYGSSGGSPLHF
TGTGCCAGCAGTTACGGGAGCAGCGGAGGGTCACCCCTCCACTTT
>16|.|TRBV27|.|TRBJ2-7
CASSLSARSVGYEQYF
TGTGCCAGCAGTTTATCGGCAAGGTCGGTGGGATACGAGCAGTACTTC
>15|.|TRBV4-3|.|TRBJ2-6
CASSQAASGANVLTF
TGCGCCAGCAGCCAAGCCGCGTCTGGGGCCAACGTCCTGACTTTC
>15|.|TRBV27|.|TRBJ2-5
CASSLWAGNKEPQYF
TGTGCCAGCAGTTTATGGGCAGGGAATAAAGAGCCCCAGTACTTC
>14|.|TRBV9|TRBD2|TRBJ2-7
CASSPEREWYEQYF
TGTGCCAGCAGCCCCGAGCGGGAGTGGTACGAGCAGTACTTC
>16|few|TRBV4-1|.|TRBJ2-7
CASSQFGGAQDFEQYF
TGCGCCAGCAGCCAATTTGGTGGGGCGCAGGACTTCGAGCAGTACTTC
>13|.|TRBV20-1|.|TRBJ1-1
CSARPGFGTEAFF
TGCAGTGCTAGACCGGGATTCGGCACTGAAGCTTTCTTT
>13|.|TRBV19|.|TRBJ2-7
CASSYTPGYEQYF
TGTGCCAGTAGTTACACTCCAGGGTACGAGCAGTACTTC
>16|.|TRBV4-3|TRBD2|TRBJ2-3
CASSQVAERDTDTQYF
TGCGCCAGCAGCCAAGTCGCGGAGCGGGACACAGATACGCAGTATTTT
>13|.|TRBV6-5|.|TRBJ2-7
CASSYGVGYEQYF
TGTGCCAGCAGTTACGGCGTGGGTTACGAGCAGTACTTC
>15|.|TRBV7-6|.|TRBJ1-1
CVSSLEADLNTEAFF
TGTGTCAGCAGCTTAGAGGCAGATCTGAACACTGAAGCTTTCTTT
>17|.|TRBV2|.|TRBJ1-4
CASSEYENPLSAEKLFF
TGTGCCAGCAGTGAATATGAGAACCCCCTATCCGCTGAAAAACTGTTTTTT
>14|.|TRBV27|.|TRBJ2-2
CASSFGGGTGELFF
TGTGCCAGCAGTTTTGGGGGTGGCACCGGGGAGCTGTTTTTT
>18|.|TRBV4-3|.|TRBJ2-2
CASSQDRALGYSTGELFF
TGCGCCAGCAGCCAAGATAGGGCCCTGGGGTACAGCACCGGGGAGCTGTTTTTT
>19|.|TRBV5-6|TRBD1|TRBJ2-5
CASSLETTGGFWYQETQYF
TGTGCCAGCAGCTTGGAGACGACAGGGGGCTTCTGGTACCAAGAGACCCAGTACTTC
>12|few|TRBV29-1|.|TRBJ2-7
CSVGGTGYEQYF
TGCAGCGTTGGGGGCACCGGCTACGAGCAGTACTTC
>16|.|TRBV7-9|.|TRBJ1-5
CASSSSGGTYNQPQHF
TGTGCCAGCAGCTCCAGCGGGGGGACATATAATCAGCCCCAGCATTTT
>16|.|TRBV6-4|.|TRBJ2-2
CASSDSAEANTGELFF
TGTGCCAGCAGTGACTCTGCGGAGGCGAACACCGGGGAGCTGTTTTTT
>13|.|TRBV6-5|.|TRBJ1-1
CASSYSLDTEAFF
TGTGCCAGCAGTTACTCGTTGGACACTGAAGCTTTCTTT
>14|.|TRBV4-1|.|TRBJ2-7
CASSQVQETYEQYF
TGCGCCAGCAGCCAAGTCCAGGAGACCTACGAGCAGTACTTC
>13|.|TRBV4-3|.|TRBJ2-7
CASSPGKSGEQYF
TGCGCCAGCAGCCCCGGGAAATCGGGGGAGCAGTACTTC
>15|.|TRBV3-1|.|TRBJ2-7
CASSQVLDIGNEQYF
TGTGCCAGCAGCCAAGTCCTGGACATTGGGAACGAGCAGTACTTC
>16|.|TRBV6-1|.|TRBJ2-5
CASSPLSSRRGETQYF
TGTGCCAGCAGTCCACTTAGCAGCCGCCGGGGAGAGACCCAGTACTTC
>13|.|TRBV27|TRBD1|TRBJ1-5
CASGDRTNQPQHF
TGTGCCAGCGGGGACAGAACGAATCAGCCCCAGCATTTT
>13|.|TRBV29-1|.|TRBJ2-2
CSVGAANTGELFF
TGCAGCGTTGGGGCAGCTAACACCGGGGAGCTGTTTTTT
>14|.|TRBV3-1|.|TRBJ1-1
CASSQDFGQSEAFF
TGTGCCAGCAGCCAAGATTTCGGCCAGAGTGAAGCTTTCTTT
>16|few|TRBV29-1|TRBD1|TRBJ2-5
CSVEDGKTGGLETQYF
TGCAGCGTTGAAGACGGGAAGACAGGGGGACTGGAGACCCAGTACTTC
>13|.|TRBV12-3/TRBV12-4|.|TRBJ2-4
CASSFRMDNIQYF
TGTGCCAGCAGTTTCCGAATGGACAACATTCAGTACTTC
>13|.|TRBV5-1|.|TRBJ2-5
CASSSGPRETQYF
TGCGCCAGCAGCTCCGGGCCACGTGAGACCCAGTACTTC
>13|.|TRBV10-3|TRBD2|TRBJ2-7
CAIPGTSGIEQYF
TGTGCCATCCCCGGGACTAGCGGGATCGAGCAGTACTTC
>17|.|TRBV9|TRBD2|TRBJ2-5
CASSVGGTSGSRETQYF
TGTGCCAGCAGCGTAGGAGGGACTAGCGGGAGTCGGGAGACCCAGTACTTC
>12|.|TRBV29-1|.|TRBJ1-2
CSVDPGSYGYTF
TGCAGCGTTGATCCGGGTAGCTATGGCTACACCTTC
>15|.|TRBV28|TRBD2|TRBJ2-7
CASSFQTSGVHEQYF
TGTGCCAGCAGTTTCCAGACTAGCGGGGTCCACGAGCAGTACTTC
>14|.|TRBV30|.|TRBJ2-1
CAWSIGVYYNEQFF
TGTGCCTGGAGTATCGGGGTCTACTACAATGAGCAGTTCTTC
>13|.|TRBV7-9|.|TRBJ1-2
CASSPPMRDGYTF
TGTGCCAGCAGCCCCCCGATGAGGGATGGCTACACCTTC
>13|.|TRBV6-2/TRBV6-3|.|TRBJ2-5
CASSHRVRETQYF
TGTGCCAGCAGTCACAGGGTTCGAGAGACCCAGTACTTC
>15|.|TRBV20-1|TRBD2|TRBJ2-1
CSVPGLAGIGNEQFF
TGCAGTGTTCCGGGACTAGCAGGAATAGGCAATGAGCAGTTCTTC
>12|.|TRBV29-1|.|TRBJ1-1
CSGHQGGTEAFF
TGCAGCGGGCACCAGGGAGGCACTGAAGCTTTCTTT
>12|.|TRBV7-7|.|TRBJ2-5
CASSPLGETQYF
TGTGCCAGCAGCCCCCTAGGGGAGACCCAGTACTTC
>12|.|TRBV5-1|.|TRBJ1-5
CASSLEGSPQHF
TGCGCCAGCAGCTTGGAAGGTTCGCCCCAGCATTTT
>14|.|TRBV6-2/TRBV6-3|TRBD2|TRBJ2-7
CASTGGSSWEEQYF
TGTGCCAGCACCGGGGGGAGCTCATGGGAAGAGCAGTACTTC
>14|.|TRBV30|.|TRBJ1-5
CAWSVGAGNQPQHF
TGTGCCTGGAGTGTGGGGGCTGGCAATCAGCCCCAGCATTTT
>14|.|TRBV12-3/TRBV12-4|.|TRBJ1-5
CASSRTVPNQPQHF
TGTGCCAGCAGCAGGACAGTCCCCAATCAGCCCCAGCATTTT
>13|.|TRBV4-1|.|TRBJ2-3
CASSQTGPNTQYF
TGCGCCAGCAGCCAAACGGGGCCGAATACGCAGTATTTT